This T cell receptor (beta chain) is drawn from a study of siplizumab effects on memory and regulatory T cells. Study findings and constraints: An assignable phenotype, naive or memory, was missing from roughly 83-96% of proliferating CD4+ or CD8+ clones. Mapping to unstimulated subsets was achieved for only a minor fraction of alloreactive clones. Naive T cells appeared more diverse than memory cells and seemed to be major alloresponse contributors.

The CDR3 is 16 amino acids. The germline V gene encodes CDR1 MDHEN and CDR2 SYDVKM. Trimming removed 2 bases from V and 7 bases from J, with 18 bases in between. Around 100,000 TCR templates underwent assay in each sample. Libraries were prepared by immunoSEQ multiplex PCR; TCRdb keeps only in-frame clonotypes and omits some of them. The profile shows some 81,000 clones, 85% to 95% of them singletons. A remark on this clone: The antigen is undetermined.

Sequences were obtained from CD8+ T cells sorted from blood. The origin of this receptor is a human donor in good health. V gene TRBV28 combines with J gene TRBJ2-1; perhaps D is TRBD1 or TRBD2 (5 bases each). The CDR3 sequence is CASSLPGPGKLNEQFF. CDR3 bases: TGTGCCAGCAGTTTACCGGGACCCGGGAAGCTAAATGAGCAGTTCTTC.